This TCR beta chain is from a study of T-cell memory formation after mild COVID-19. Barcoded TCR alpha and TCR beta cDNA libraries with UMIs came from 5'RACE using constant-segment primers. TCRdb re-analysed the 5' RACE reads in MiXCR, keeping a single row per CDR3 protein. This sample yields roughly 510,000 distinct CDR3 sequences, of which around 15% are seen a single time; about 8.1% belongs to the top ten. The germline V gene has CDR1 SGDLS and CDR2 YYNGEE. V lost 0 bases to trimming and J lost 3 bases; unmatched junction nucleotides: 11. The CDR3 loop spans 17 amino acids. This clonotype was seen a few times.

Sequencing input: PBMCs or a T cell subset sorted from them (not recorded which). The J gene is TRBJ2-5, the V gene TRBV9; 7 nucleotides match TRBD2. The origin of this receptor is an adult woman who had mild COVID-19 (a few samples of this study predate the infection). Cell type and time point are not known. CDR3 nucleotides: TGTGCCAGCAGCGTAGGGGCGACTAGCCCCGGTAAAGAGACCCAGTACTTC. It specifies CASSVGATSPGKETQYF.